This is a list of T cell receptor beta chains from one sample in a study of T-cell memory formation after mild COVID-19. In TCRdb, the 5' RACE reads were re-called with MiXCR into one record per CDR3 protein. This table has 250,000 to 300,000 distinct CDR3 sequences, less than 9.5% appearing once. Sequencing input: PBMCs or a T cell subset sorted from them (not recorded which). All receptors come from a man aged 18 to 29 who had mild COVID-19 (a few samples of this study predate the infection). Cell type and time point are not known. Each CDR3 is given with its conserved first and last residue. The order of the fields is J gene, V gene, clone size, D gene, CDR3 DNA, CDR3 protein. D genes are given only for firm matches. A clone size is listed for some rows: how often the clone was seen (once, few, many), or a class if it is expanded.

j_call: TRBJ1-2; v_call: TRBV6-2/TRBV6-3; clone_size: .; d_call: .; cdr3_nt: TGTGCCAGCAGTTACTCGAACCCAGCTCTGGGCTACACCTTC; cdr3_aa: CASSYSNPALGYTF
j_call: TRBJ1-5; v_call: TRBV6-7; clone_size: .; d_call: .; cdr3_nt: TGTGCCAGCGGACCGGGAGATATGTCCCATCAGCCCCAGCATTTT; cdr3_aa: CASGPGDMSHQPQHF
j_call: TRBJ2-3; v_call: TRBV28; clone_size: .; d_call: .; cdr3_nt: TGTGCCAGCAGTTTCCCAGGGGCGGGAGAATCCACAGATACGCAGTATTTT; cdr3_aa: CASSFPGAGESTDTQYF
j_call: TRBJ1-2; v_call: TRBV4-3; clone_size: .; d_call: .; cdr3_nt: TGCGCCAGCAGCCCGGGACGGCTTGGCTACACCTTC; cdr3_aa: CASSPGRLGYTF
j_call: TRBJ1-5; v_call: TRBV20-1; clone_size: few; d_call: .; cdr3_nt: TGCAGTGTAAGGCGATCAGGAGGCAGTCAGCCCCAGCATTTT; cdr3_aa: CSVRRSGGSQPQHF
j_call: TRBJ2-2; v_call: TRBV6-5; clone_size: .; d_call: TRBD1; cdr3_nt: TGTGCCAGCAGGCGGACAGGGGTATTCCCCGGGGAGCTGTTTTTT; cdr3_aa: CASRRTGVFPGELFF
j_call: TRBJ2-3; v_call: TRBV3-1; clone_size: .; d_call: .; cdr3_nt: TGTGCCAGCAGCCGGTCGGAGGGCCCAGATACGCAGTATTTT; cdr3_aa: CASSRSEGPDTQYF
j_call: TRBJ2-2; v_call: TRBV12-3/TRBV12-4; clone_size: few; d_call: .; cdr3_nt: TGTGCCAGCAGTTTAGGAACTCGAGACACCGGGGAGCTGTTTTTT; cdr3_aa: CASSLGTRDTGELFF
j_call: TRBJ1-2; v_call: TRBV18; clone_size: few; d_call: .; cdr3_nt: TGTGCCAGCTCACCGGACGGGGACTATGGCTACACCTTC; cdr3_aa: CASSPDGDYGYTF
j_call: TRBJ1-1; v_call: TRBV11-2; clone_size: few; d_call: .; cdr3_nt: TGTGCCAGCAGCTTAGAGTCAGGGGAGAACACTGAAGCTTTCTTT; cdr3_aa: CASSLESGENTEAFF
j_call: TRBJ2-7; v_call: TRBV29-1; clone_size: .; d_call: TRBD1; cdr3_nt: TGCAGCGTTGGGACGACAGGGTCAGGAGAGCAGTACTTC; cdr3_aa: CSVGTTGSGEQYF
j_call: TRBJ1-3; v_call: TRBV18; clone_size: few; d_call: .; cdr3_nt: TGTGCCAGCTCACCTCAGACACAGGAACCCATATATTTT; cdr3_aa: CASSPQTQEPIYF
j_call: TRBJ2-3; v_call: TRBV5-1; clone_size: .; d_call: .; cdr3_nt: TGCGCCAGCAGCTCCATGGACCGTCTACCCACAGATACGCAGTATTTT; cdr3_aa: CASSSMDRLPTDTQYF
j_call: TRBJ2-1; v_call: TRBV5-1; clone_size: many; d_call: TRBD2; cdr3_nt: TGCGCCAGCGGGGAGGCGGGACTAGTGAAGAATGAGCAGTTCTTC; cdr3_aa: CASGEAGLVKNEQFF
j_call: TRBJ2-1; v_call: TRBV11-3; clone_size: few; d_call: TRBD2; cdr3_nt: TGTGCCAGCAGCTTAGTAGCGGGGGCATACAATGAGCAGTTCTTC; cdr3_aa: CASSLVAGAYNEQFF
j_call: TRBJ2-1; v_call: TRBV12-3/TRBV12-4; clone_size: many; d_call: TRBD1; cdr3_nt: TGTGCCAGCAGTTTAGCCAGGGGGTTTAGTGAGCAGTTCTTC; cdr3_aa: CASSLARGFSEQFF
j_call: TRBJ1-2; v_call: TRBV5-1; clone_size: few; d_call: .; cdr3_nt: TGCGCCAGCAGCTTGGAGGTGACCGCGAACTATGGCTACACCTTC; cdr3_aa: CASSLEVTANYGYTF
j_call: TRBJ2-7; v_call: TRBV5-1; clone_size: few; d_call: .; cdr3_nt: TGCGCCAGCAGCTTCCCAGGGAAATACGAGCAGTACTTC; cdr3_aa: CASSFPGKYEQYF
j_call: TRBJ2-3; v_call: TRBV9; clone_size: few; d_call: .; cdr3_nt: TGTGCCAGCAGCGTTAGACTAGTCGGCCCCGATACGCAGTATTTT; cdr3_aa: CASSVRLVGPDTQYF
j_call: TRBJ2-3; v_call: TRBV7-2; clone_size: .; d_call: TRBD2; cdr3_nt: TGTGCCAGCAGCCCCAGCGGGGTTACGCAGTATTTT; cdr3_aa: CASSPSGVTQYF
j_call: TRBJ2-1; v_call: TRBV6-6; clone_size: few; d_call: .; cdr3_nt: TGTGCCAGCAGTCCTGATGGACCGTCGGCGGGGTTCTTC; cdr3_aa: CASSPDGPSAGFF
j_call: TRBJ2-3; v_call: TRBV11-2; clone_size: few; d_call: .; cdr3_nt: TGTGCCAGCAGCTTATCGAGGGAAGATACGCAGTATTTT; cdr3_aa: CASSLSREDTQYF
j_call: TRBJ2-2; v_call: TRBV6-2/TRBV6-3; clone_size: .; d_call: .; cdr3_nt: TGTGCCAGCAGTTACTCGTTTACAGCCTTTAAGGAGCTGTTTTTT; cdr3_aa: CASSYSFTAFKELFF
j_call: TRBJ2-1; v_call: TRBV5-1; clone_size: .; d_call: TRBD1; cdr3_nt: TGCGCCAGCCGCCCAGGGGGCCCCTTCAATGAGCAGTTCTTC; cdr3_aa: CASRPGGPFNEQFF
j_call: TRBJ2-5; v_call: TRBV18; clone_size: .; d_call: .; cdr3_nt: TGTGCCAGCTCACCGGGGTACGTAGAAGAGACCCAGTACTTC; cdr3_aa: CASSPGYVEETQYF
j_call: TRBJ2-7; v_call: TRBV7-9; clone_size: few; d_call: .; cdr3_nt: TGTGCCAGCAGCTTAGTAGGGGGACCCTACGAGCAGTACTTC; cdr3_aa: CASSLVGGPYEQYF
j_call: TRBJ2-7; v_call: TRBV5-1; clone_size: many; d_call: TRBD2; cdr3_nt: TGCGCCAGCAGCTCTGGGCCTAGCGGGGGGCGCTACGAGCAGTACTTC; cdr3_aa: CASSSGPSGGRYEQYF
j_call: TRBJ2-1; v_call: TRBV10-3; clone_size: .; d_call: .; cdr3_nt: TGTGCCATCAGTGAGGTCCAGGGTGGTTACAATGAGCAGTTCTTC; cdr3_aa: CAISEVQGGYNEQFF
j_call: TRBJ2-1; v_call: TRBV7-9; clone_size: many; d_call: TRBD2; cdr3_nt: TGTGCCAGCAGCTTAGTTCCCATCGGACTAGCGGGGGGCAATGAGCAGTTCTTC; cdr3_aa: CASSLVPIGLAGGNEQFF
j_call: TRBJ2-5; v_call: TRBV6-5; clone_size: .; d_call: TRBD1; cdr3_nt: TGTGCCAGCAGTTACTCTCTGTCCCGGACAGGGGAGGGGGAGACCCAGTACTTC; cdr3_aa: CASSYSLSRTGEGETQYF
j_call: TRBJ2-4; v_call: TRBV4-3; clone_size: few; d_call: .; cdr3_nt: TGCGCCAGCAGCCAAGATGGACACCCCAAAAACATTCAGTACTTC; cdr3_aa: CASSQDGHPKNIQYF
j_call: TRBJ1-3; v_call: TRBV28; clone_size: .; d_call: .; cdr3_nt: TGTGCCAGCAGTTTGGCGGTCCGCTCTGGAAACACCATATATTTT; cdr3_aa: CASSLAVRSGNTIYF
j_call: TRBJ2-3; v_call: TRBV5-6; clone_size: few; d_call: .; cdr3_nt: TGTGCCAGCAGCTCCCTTAATTCAAGGGGCTCTCGAGATACGCAGTATTTT; cdr3_aa: CASSSLNSRGSRDTQYF
j_call: TRBJ1-4; v_call: TRBV6-6; clone_size: few; d_call: .; cdr3_nt: TGTGCCAGCAGTATCCAAGGAGCGGGTGGGGAAAAACTGTTTTTT; cdr3_aa: CASSIQGAGGEKLFF
j_call: TRBJ2-1; v_call: TRBV7-8; clone_size: few; d_call: TRBD2; cdr3_nt: TGTGCCAGCAGGCCCCTAGCGGGGGGGCGGAATGAGCAGTTCTTC; cdr3_aa: CASRPLAGGRNEQFF
j_call: TRBJ2-1; v_call: TRBV2; clone_size: many; d_call: TRBD1; cdr3_nt: TGTGCCAGCGCAAAACAGGGGGCCGTTTCTGGGGAGCAGTTCTTC; cdr3_aa: CASAKQGAVSGEQFF
j_call: TRBJ2-3; v_call: TRBV11-2; clone_size: few; d_call: .; cdr3_nt: TGTGCCAGCAGCTTAGAAGTCTTTAGCACAGATACGCAGTATTTT; cdr3_aa: CASSLEVFSTDTQYF
j_call: TRBJ1-1; v_call: TRBV4-2; clone_size: few; d_call: .; cdr3_nt: TGTGCCAGCAGCCAAGCCTCAGCGGAGGTGAACACTGAAGCTTTCTTT; cdr3_aa: CASSQASAEVNTEAFF
j_call: TRBJ2-7; v_call: TRBV4-2; clone_size: few; d_call: .; cdr3_nt: TGTGCCAGCAGCCCGCCCGAGCCCTACGAGCAGTACTTC; cdr3_aa: CASSPPEPYEQYF
j_call: TRBJ1-1; v_call: TRBV20-1; clone_size: .; d_call: .; cdr3_nt: TGCAGTGCTAGAGACTCGGGGGGCACTGAAGCTTTCTTT; cdr3_aa: CSARDSGGTEAFF
j_call: TRBJ2-3; v_call: TRBV4-2; clone_size: few; d_call: .; cdr3_nt: TGTGCCAGCAGCCAAGCTTCGAAACCCGCCACAGATACGCAGTATTTT; cdr3_aa: CASSQASKPATDTQYF
j_call: TRBJ2-2; v_call: TRBV9; clone_size: .; d_call: .; cdr3_nt: TGTGCCAGCAGCGTAGGAGGGGCCACCGGGGAGCTGTTTTTT; cdr3_aa: CASSVGGATGELFF
j_call: TRBJ2-4; v_call: TRBV5-1; clone_size: few; d_call: .; cdr3_nt: TGCGCCACCCAAAAGGGCAGGGAGTCCCTTCTAGCCAAAAACATTCAGTACTTC; cdr3_aa: CATQKGRESLLAKNIQYF
j_call: TRBJ1-3; v_call: TRBV28; clone_size: .; d_call: .; cdr3_nt: TGTGCCAGCAGTTCGGGCGGAGCATCTGGAAACACCATATATTTT; cdr3_aa: CASSSGGASGNTIYF
j_call: TRBJ1-4; v_call: TRBV25-1; clone_size: many; d_call: .; cdr3_nt: TGTGCCAGCAACACAAGGAATGAAAAACTGTTTTTT; cdr3_aa: CASNTRNEKLFF
j_call: TRBJ1-6; v_call: TRBV4-1; clone_size: many; d_call: .; cdr3_nt: TGCGCCAGCAGGAACACTGCAAATAATTCACCCCTCCACTTT; cdr3_aa: CASRNTANNSPLHF
j_call: TRBJ2-3; v_call: TRBV9; clone_size: few; d_call: .; cdr3_nt: TGTGCCAGTAAGGAGGTCCTCACAGATACGCAGTATTTT; cdr3_aa: CASKEVLTDTQYF
j_call: TRBJ2-2; v_call: TRBV11-2; clone_size: .; d_call: TRBD1; cdr3_nt: TGTGCCAGCAACGAATACAGGGGAACCGGGGAGCTGTTTTTT; cdr3_aa: CASNEYRGTGELFF
j_call: TRBJ1-5; v_call: TRBV13; clone_size: few; d_call: .; cdr3_nt: TGTGCCAGCAGCTTTGGGGGTTATAGCAATCAGCCCCAGCATTTT; cdr3_aa: CASSFGGYSNQPQHF
j_call: TRBJ2-3; v_call: TRBV7-6; clone_size: .; d_call: .; cdr3_nt: TGTGCCAGCAGCGCCCGGGGCTATGTTTCTTGGTCCCCCCGCACAGATACGCAGTATTTT; cdr3_aa: CASSARGYVSWSPRTDTQYF
j_call: TRBJ2-7; v_call: TRBV29-1; clone_size: .; d_call: TRBD1; cdr3_nt: TGCAGCGTTGAGGATTCGGGACAGGGGTTTCTCTACGAGCAGTACTTC; cdr3_aa: CSVEDSGQGFLYEQYF
j_call: TRBJ2-1; v_call: TRBV6-5; clone_size: many; d_call: TRBD2; cdr3_nt: TGTGCCAGCACCCGTCGGGGGGGGGAGCAGTTCTTC; cdr3_aa: CASTRRGGEQFF
j_call: TRBJ2-2; v_call: TRBV7-2; clone_size: few; d_call: .; cdr3_nt: TGTGCCAGCAGCCCCCAGAGATTCGGGGAGCTGTTTTTT; cdr3_aa: CASSPQRFGELFF
j_call: TRBJ2-1; v_call: TRBV7-9; clone_size: few; d_call: .; cdr3_nt: TGTGCCAGCAGCTTCAGCTTAGCGCAGTTCTTC; cdr3_aa: CASSFSLAQFF
j_call: TRBJ2-5; v_call: TRBV7-8; clone_size: .; d_call: TRBD1; cdr3_nt: TGTGCCAGCAGCCTAACTTACGGGACAGAAGAGACCCAGTACTTC; cdr3_aa: CASSLTYGTEETQYF
j_call: TRBJ2-7; v_call: TRBV10-3; clone_size: few; d_call: TRBD2; cdr3_nt: TGTGCCATCCGTCTAGCGGGGGGGCCTGGGTACGAGCAGTACTTC; cdr3_aa: CAIRLAGGPGYEQYF
j_call: TRBJ1-2; v_call: TRBV4-2; clone_size: few; d_call: .; cdr3_nt: TGTGCCAGCAGTCCTGGGCAGGACTCTAACTATGGCTACACCTTC; cdr3_aa: CASSPGQDSNYGYTF
j_call: TRBJ1-3; v_call: TRBV7-2; clone_size: many; d_call: .; cdr3_nt: TGTGCCAGCAGCTTAGCCGGGGATGGAAACACCATATATTTT; cdr3_aa: CASSLAGDGNTIYF
j_call: TRBJ1-2; v_call: TRBV4-1; clone_size: few; d_call: TRBD1; cdr3_nt: TGCGCCAGCAGCCAACAAGGGACAGGGGGCCAAGGAGGCTACACCTTC; cdr3_aa: CASSQQGTGGQGGYTF
j_call: TRBJ2-1; v_call: TRBV29-1; clone_size: .; d_call: .; cdr3_nt: TGCAGCGTTTCTATTCCTCTATCCTACAATGAGCAGTTCTTC; cdr3_aa: CSVSIPLSYNEQFF